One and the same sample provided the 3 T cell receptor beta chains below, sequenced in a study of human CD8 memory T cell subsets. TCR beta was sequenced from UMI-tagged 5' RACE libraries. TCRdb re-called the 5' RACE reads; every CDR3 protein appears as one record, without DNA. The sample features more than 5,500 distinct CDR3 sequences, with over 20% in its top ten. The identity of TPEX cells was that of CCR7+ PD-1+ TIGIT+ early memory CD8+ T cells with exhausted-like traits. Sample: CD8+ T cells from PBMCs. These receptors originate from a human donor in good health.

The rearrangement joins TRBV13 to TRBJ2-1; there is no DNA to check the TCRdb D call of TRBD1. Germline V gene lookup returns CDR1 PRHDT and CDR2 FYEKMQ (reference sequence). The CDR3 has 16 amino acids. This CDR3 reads CASSHNAGGGYNEQFF.

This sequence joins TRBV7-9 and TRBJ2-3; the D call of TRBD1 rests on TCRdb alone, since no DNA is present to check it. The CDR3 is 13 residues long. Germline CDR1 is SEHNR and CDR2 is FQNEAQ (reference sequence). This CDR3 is CASSSPLTDTQYF.

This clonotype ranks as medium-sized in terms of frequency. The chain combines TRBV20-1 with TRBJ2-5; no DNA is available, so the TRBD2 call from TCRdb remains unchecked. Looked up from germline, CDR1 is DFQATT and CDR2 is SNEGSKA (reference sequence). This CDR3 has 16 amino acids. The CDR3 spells CSARELLAGAQETQYF.